The entry below gives a single TCR beta chain sequence along with its context. The data belong to a study of blood T cell repertoires in COVID-19. As for the study in general: The United States, Italy and Spain were the sources of the acute and convalescent COVID-19 samples. T cells, B-cell-depleted T cells, or PBMCs provided the cDNA or gDNA that served as material.

In germline, CDR1 is SQVTM, CDR2 ANQGSEA. Losses at the gene ends were 7 bases for V and 3 bases for J; bases not matched to a gene: 5. The CDR3 is made up of 12 amino acids. Per the authors' pipeline: Reference gene primer amplification gave estimated nucleated cell counts. Using immunoSEQ multiplex PCR, the repertoire was profiled, and TCRdb retains in-frame clones only, with some absent. The DNA gave D and trimming, while V, J and clone size come from that table. Found here are about 45,000 clones, 86% of them singletons; the top ten hold around 8.5%. The sequence derives from a human donor in a cohort sampled during active COVID-19. The chain combines TRBV29-1 with TRBJ1-2; TRBD1 matches at 7 bases. Source material: peripheral blood. CDR3 DNA sequence: TGCAGCGCCGACAGGGAAGACTATGGCTACACCTTC. The encoded protein is CSADREDYGYTF.